This T cell receptor beta chain was documented in a study of T cells after yellow fever vaccination. The ends lost 3 bases at V and 5 bases at J; junction bases unmatched: 6. Per germline, CDR1 SGHTA and CDR2 FQGNSA. The CDR3 contains 14 residues. This clonotype was seen many times. They built TCR cDNA with 5'RACE template switching, a step that put in a universal primer site and UMIs. TCRdb reanalysed the 5' RACE reads using MiXCR and keeps one entry per CDR3 protein. The sample has about 250,000 distinct CDR3 sequences, 3.6% seen once; the top ten hold about a fifth. This TCR was sampled from a man in his late teens or twenties who received the YFV17D yellow fever vaccine. The chain couples TRBV7-2 to TRBJ1-1; 7 bases are shared with TRBD1. The material sequenced was PBMCs, taken 15 days after the yellow fever booster vaccination. CDR3 DNA: TGTGCCAGCAGCTTGGACAGGATTGGTACTGAAGCTTTCTTT. The encoded protein is CASSLDRIGTEAFF.